Listed below are T cell receptor beta chains from one sample, sequenced in a study of blood T cell repertoires in COVID-19. Sequencing was performed with immunoSEQ multiplex PCR; in TCRdb, only in-frame clones are kept and a portion is missing. Here the sample spans approximately 250,000 clones, roughly 90% being singletons. Sequencing used PBMCs or T cells enriched from blood (not recorded which). The receptors come from a man in his forties who had been exposed to COVID-19. Both conserved end residues are part of each CDR3. D genes are given only for firm matches. Not all rows give a size; the values are once, few, many and, for expanded clones, a class.

>TRBD2|TRBV2|few|TRBJ2-7
TGTGCCAGCGGGGGGGTTAGAAGTAGTCCTCTAGACTACGAGCAGTACTTC
CASGGVRSSPLDYEQYF
>.|TRBV28|.|TRBJ2-1
TGTGCCAGCAGTCTGCCGGGGAGCCGGTCCAATGAGCAGTTCTTC
CASSLPGSRSNEQFF
>TRBD1|TRBV7-3|.|TRBJ1-2
TGTGCCAGCAGCGCGACAGGGGGCAGAGATGGCTACACCTTC
CASSATGGRDGYTF
>TRBD1|TRBV5-4|.|TRBJ2-1
TGTGCCAGCACTTCTAGGAAACAGGGGGCCTACAATGAGCAGTTCTTC
CASTSRKQGAYNEQFF
>TRBD1|TRBV5-1|.|TRBJ2-5
TGCGCCAGCAGCTTGACAGGGGGGAATCGAAAAGAGACCCAGTACTTC
CASSLTGGNRKETQYF
>TRBD1|TRBV2|.|TRBJ2-7
TGTGCCAGCAGGACAGGGAAAGGGGGATCCGAGCAGTACTTC
CASRTGKGGSEQYF
>.|TRBV9|.|TRBJ1-1
TGTGCCAGCAGCGTAGTACAGGAGAACACTGAAGCTTTCTTT
CASSVVQENTEAFF
>.|TRBV30|.|TRBJ2-1
TGTGCCTGGAGTTTGACTCGTCGGGAGCAGTTCTTC
CAWSLTRREQFF
>.|TRBV7-9|.|TRBJ2-4
TGTGCCAGCAGCTCCATTTGGACTAAAAAACAAAACATTCAGTACTTC
CASSSIWTKKQNIQYF
>TRBD1|TRBV30|.|TRBJ2-7
TGTGCCTGGAGTGCGGGACAGTCCTACGAGCAGTACTTC
CAWSAGQSYEQYF
>.|TRBV20-1|.|TRBJ2-7
TGCAGTGCTAGTTCGGGAGGGGGCTATGGACGCGAGCAGTACTTC
CSASSGGGYGREQYF
>TRBD2|TRBV6-4|once|TRBJ2-2
TGTGCCAGCAAGCGGGAGAGTATCACCGGGGAGCTGTTTTTT
CASKRESITGELFF
>.|TRBV3-1/TRBV3-2|.|TRBJ2-3
TGTGCCAGCAGCCCCACCGTCAGGGCAGATACGCAGTATTTT
CASSPTVRADTQYF
>.|TRBV11-2|.|TRBJ2-1
TGTGCCAGCAGCCCAGGGGCTAGGAGGCCGAGCTCCTACAATGAGCAGTTCTTC
CASSPGARRPSSYNEQFF
>TRBD1|TRBV30|.|TRBJ1-2
TGTGCCTTCCAAGCCCGGGACAGGGATGACTATGGCTACACCTTC
CAFQARDRDDYGYTF
>.|TRBV28|once|TRBJ1-2
TGTGCCAGCAGTTTCTTCGGACTCAAGGTGACCGGGGATTTTAACTATGGCTACACCTTC
CASSFFGLKVTGDFNYGYTF
>TRBD1|TRBV3-1/TRBV3-2|once|TRBJ1-3
TGTGCCAGCGGACAGGGAGGTAACACCATATATTTT
CASGQGGNTIYF
>TRBD1|TRBV4-1|.|TRBJ2-5
TGCGCCAGCAGCCAAACCCCCCCAGGGACAGGGTGGGAGACCCAGTACTTC
CASSQTPPGTGWETQYF
>TRBD2|TRBV5-4|.|TRBJ2-7
TGTGCCAGCAGCTTACGGCAGACTAGCGCCGAATACGAGCAGTACTTC
CASSLRQTSAEYEQYF
>.|TRBV28|.|TRBJ1-1
TGTGCCAGCCTTCCGGGCAGGGGCATGAACACTGAAGCTTTCTTT
CASLPGRGMNTEAFF
>TRBD2|TRBV19|.|TRBJ2-7
TGTGCAAGTACGGCGGGAGTTAGAAGTGGGTCCTACGAGCAGTACTTC
CASTAGVRSGSYEQYF
>.|TRBV10-3|.|TRBJ1-4
TGTGCCATCAGCCAAACAACTAATGAAAAACTGTTTTTT
CAISQTTNEKLFF
>.|TRBV28|.|TRBJ2-2
TGTGCCAGCAGTTCGGGACAGAACACCGGGGAGCTGTTTTTT
CASSSGQNTGELFF
>TRBD1|TRBV9|.|TRBJ2-5
TGTGCCAGCAGCCCCCCGACAGGGGAGGAGACCCAGTACTTC
CASSPPTGEETQYF
>TRBD1|TRBV14|.|TRBJ1-6
TGTGCCAGCAACGGACAGGGGGCTTCACCCCTCCACTTT
CASNGQGASPLHF
>TRBD1|TRBV5-1|.|TRBJ2-7
TGCGCCAGCAGTTCAAGGGGACAGGACTACGAGCAGTACTTC
CASSSRGQDYEQYF
>.|TRBV6-5|.|TRBJ2-1
TGTGCCAGCAGTTACGGCGCGGGTGAGCAGTTCTTC
CASSYGAGEQFF
>.|TRBV19|.|TRBJ1-1
TGTGCCAGTAGTATGTTCCGGGGATTGGACACTGAAGCTTTCTTT
CASSMFRGLDTEAFF
>TRBD1|TRBV28|.|TRBJ2-7
TGTGCCACCGGACAGGGTCTAAACGAGCAGTACTTC
CATGQGLNEQYF
>.|TRBV28|.|TRBJ1-2
TGTGCCAGCAGATCTCAGGGGCCGCCCTATGGCTACACCTTC
CASRSQGPPYGYTF
>TRBD2|TRBV27|.|TRBJ2-7
TGTGCCAGCAAAACTGGACTAGCGGCCTCCTACGAGCAGTACTTC
CASKTGLAASYEQYF
>.|TRBV12-3/TRBV12-4|.|TRBJ1-4
TGTGCCAGCAGTTTAGACGAGGCTAAACTGTTTTTT
CASSLDEAKLFF
>TRBD1|TRBV4-1|.|TRBJ1-5
TGCGCCAGCAGCCAAGACAGGGGGCCGAATCAGCCCCAGCATTTT
CASSQDRGPNQPQHF